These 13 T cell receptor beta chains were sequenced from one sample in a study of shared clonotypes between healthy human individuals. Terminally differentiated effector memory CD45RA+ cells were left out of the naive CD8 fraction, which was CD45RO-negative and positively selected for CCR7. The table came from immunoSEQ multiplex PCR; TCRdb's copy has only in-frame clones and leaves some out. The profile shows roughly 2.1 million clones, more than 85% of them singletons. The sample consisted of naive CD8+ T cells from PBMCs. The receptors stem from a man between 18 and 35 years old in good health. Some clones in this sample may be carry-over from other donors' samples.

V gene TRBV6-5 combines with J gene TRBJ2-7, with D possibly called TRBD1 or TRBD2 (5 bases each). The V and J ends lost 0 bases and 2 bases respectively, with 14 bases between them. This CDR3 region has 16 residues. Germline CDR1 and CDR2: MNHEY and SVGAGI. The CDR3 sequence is CASSYSLGTVPYEQYF. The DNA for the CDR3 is TGTGCCAGCAGTTACTCGTTAGGGACCGTTCCCTACGAGCAGTACTTC.

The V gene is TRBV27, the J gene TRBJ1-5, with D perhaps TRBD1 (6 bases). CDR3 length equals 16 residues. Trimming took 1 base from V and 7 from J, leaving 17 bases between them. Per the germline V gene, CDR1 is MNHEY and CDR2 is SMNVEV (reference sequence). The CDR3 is CASSLLGVGGAQPQHF. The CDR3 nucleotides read TGTGCCAGCAGTTTATTAGGGGTGGGGGGGGCGCAGCCCCAGCATTTT.

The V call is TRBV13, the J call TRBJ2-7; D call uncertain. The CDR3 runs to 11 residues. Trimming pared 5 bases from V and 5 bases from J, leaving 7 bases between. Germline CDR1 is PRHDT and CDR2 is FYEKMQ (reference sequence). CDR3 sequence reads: CASSPQDEQYF. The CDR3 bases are TGTGCCAGCAGCCCCCAGGACGAGCAGTACTTC.

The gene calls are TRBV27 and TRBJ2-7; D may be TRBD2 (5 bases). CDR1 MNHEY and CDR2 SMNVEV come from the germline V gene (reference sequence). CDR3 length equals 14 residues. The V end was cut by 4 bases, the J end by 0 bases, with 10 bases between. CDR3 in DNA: TGTGCCAGCAGTTACCGGGAACCCTCCTACGAGCAGTACTTC. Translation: CASSYREPSYEQYF.

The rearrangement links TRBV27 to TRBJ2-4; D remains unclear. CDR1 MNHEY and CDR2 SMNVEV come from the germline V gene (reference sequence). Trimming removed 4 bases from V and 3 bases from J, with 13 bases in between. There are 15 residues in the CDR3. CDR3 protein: CASSSHPPSKNIQYF. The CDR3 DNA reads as TGTGCCAGCAGTTCCCATCCGCCCAGCAAAAACATTCAGTACTTC.

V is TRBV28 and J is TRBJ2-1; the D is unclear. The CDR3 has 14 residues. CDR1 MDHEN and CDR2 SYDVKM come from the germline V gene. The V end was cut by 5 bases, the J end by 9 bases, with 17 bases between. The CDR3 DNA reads TGTGCCAGCAGTCCCGGACGCTGGGGAACTGAGCAGTTCTTC. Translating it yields CASSPGRWGTEQFF.

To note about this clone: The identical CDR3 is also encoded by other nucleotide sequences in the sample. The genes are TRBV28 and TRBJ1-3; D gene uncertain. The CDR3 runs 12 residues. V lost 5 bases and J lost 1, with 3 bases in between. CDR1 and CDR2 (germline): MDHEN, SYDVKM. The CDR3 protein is CASSPSGNTIYF. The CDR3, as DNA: TGTGCCAGCAGTCCTTCTGGAAACACCATATATTTT.

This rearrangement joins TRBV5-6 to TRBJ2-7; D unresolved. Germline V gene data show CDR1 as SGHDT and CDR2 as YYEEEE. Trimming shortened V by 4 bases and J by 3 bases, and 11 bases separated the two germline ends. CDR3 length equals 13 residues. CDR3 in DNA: TGTGCCAGCAGCCCGCGGACCTACTACGAGCAGTACTTC. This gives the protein CASSPRTYYEQYF. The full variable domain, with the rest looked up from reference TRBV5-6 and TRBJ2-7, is DAGVTQSPTHLIKTRGQQVTLRCSPKSGHDTVSWYQQALGQGPQFIFQYYEEEERQRGNFPDRFSGHQFPNYSSELNVNALLLGDSALYLCASSPRTYYEQYFGPGTRLTVT.

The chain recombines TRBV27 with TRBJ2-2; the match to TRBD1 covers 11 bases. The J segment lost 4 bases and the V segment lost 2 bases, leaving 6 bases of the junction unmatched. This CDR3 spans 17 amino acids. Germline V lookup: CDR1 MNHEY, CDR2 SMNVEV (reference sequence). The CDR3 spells CASSLGAGTGGTGELFF. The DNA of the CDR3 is TGTGCCAGCAGTTTAGGCGCCGGGACAGGGGGCACCGGGGAGCTGTTTTTT.

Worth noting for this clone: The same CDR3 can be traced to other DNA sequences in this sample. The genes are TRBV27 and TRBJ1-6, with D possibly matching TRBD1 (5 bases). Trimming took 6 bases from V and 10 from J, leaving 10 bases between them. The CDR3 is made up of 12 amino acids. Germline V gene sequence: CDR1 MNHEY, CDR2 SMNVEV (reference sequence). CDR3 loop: CASSLTGSPLHF. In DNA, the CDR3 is TGTGCCAGCAGCTTAACAGGCTCACCCCTCCACTTT.

The CDR3 region is CASSEFSDSTEAFF. CDR3 sequence (DNA): TGTGCCAGCAGTGAGTTCTCAGACAGCACTGAAGCTTTCTTT. This chain joins TRBV6-1 and TRBJ1-1, with D tentatively TRBD1 (5 bases). The germline CDR1 and CDR2 sequences are MNHNS and SASEGT. Deletions cut 3 bases from V and 4 bases from J, with 12 bases between. The CDR3 extends over 14 amino acids.

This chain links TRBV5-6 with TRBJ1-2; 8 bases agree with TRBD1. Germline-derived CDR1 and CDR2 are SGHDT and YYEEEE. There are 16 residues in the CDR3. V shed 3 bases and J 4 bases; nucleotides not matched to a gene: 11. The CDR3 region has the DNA TGTGCCAGCAGCTGGGCCCCAGGGGGCGAGCGCTATGGCTACACCTTC. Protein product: CASSWAPGGERYGYTF.

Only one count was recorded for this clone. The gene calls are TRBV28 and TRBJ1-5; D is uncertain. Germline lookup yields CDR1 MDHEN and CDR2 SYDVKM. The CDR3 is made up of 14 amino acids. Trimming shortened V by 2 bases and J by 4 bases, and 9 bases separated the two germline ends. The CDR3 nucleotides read TGTGCCAGCAGTTTAATAAGGGAAAATCAGCCCCAGCATTTT. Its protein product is CASSLIRENQPQHF.